A single sample is the source of the 23 T cell receptor beta chains below, sequenced in a study of shared clonotypes between healthy human individuals. Repertoires were generated with immunoSEQ multiplex PCR, while TCRdb's copy carries only in-frame clones and drops some. The table lists hundreds of thousands of clones, less than 80% of them singletons. Sequencing was carried out using memory CD4+ T cells sorted from blood. Subset denoted: CD45RA-negative fraction. These receptors all come from a woman under 40 in good health.

Ten or more counts support this clone. The chain recombines TRBV19 with TRBJ2-7; D ambiguous. Trimming shortened V by 1 base and J by 0 bases, and 10 bases separated the two germline ends. This CDR3 has 15 residues. Germline V lookup: CDR1 LNHDA, CDR2 SQIVND (reference sequence). CDR3 nucleotide sequence: TGTGCCAGTAGTATAGGAGCGTCCCCCTCCTACGAGCAGTACTTC. Translated: CASSIGASPSYEQYF. Full variable domain (rest looked up from reference TRBV19 and TRBJ2-7): DGGITQSPKYLFRKEGQNVTLSCEQNLNHDAMYWYRQDPGQGLRLIYYSQIVNDFQKGDIAEGYSVSREKKESFPLTVTSAQKNPTAFYLCASSIGASPSYEQYFGPGTRLTVT.

This clone was counted only a few times. The V call is TRBV10-2, the J call TRBJ1-3; no clear D gene. Germline assignment: CDR1 WSHSY and CDR2 SAAADI. The V end was cut by 8 bases, the J end by 4 bases, with 6 bases between. The CDR3 is 11 amino acids. CDR3 bases: TGCGCCAGCCTCGGGGGAAACACCATATATTTT. Translation gives CASLGGNTIYF.

This clone has just a few counts. This specimen includes other DNA sequences encoding the same CDR3. V is TRBV7-2 and J is TRBJ2-1; tentatively, D is TRBD1 (6 bases). Trimming removed 5 bases at V and 3 bases at J, with 14 bases between. The CDR3 is made up of 15 amino acids. Germline V gene sequence: CDR1 SGHTA, CDR2 FQGNSA. This CDR3 is CASSLDRADYNEQFF. The CDR3 DNA follows: TGTGCCAGCAGCCTGGACAGAGCCGACTACAATGAGCAGTTCTTC. Filled out from reference TRBV7-2 and TRBJ2-1, the complete variable domain reads GAGVSQSPSNKVTEKGKDVELRCDPISGHTALYWYRQSLGQGLEFLIYFQGNSAPDKSGLPSDRFSAERTGGSVSTLTIQRTQQEDSAVYLCASSLDRADYNEQFFGPGTRLTVL.

This sequence joins TRBV15 and TRBJ2-1, with TRBD2 matching 11 bases. The CDR3 extends over 16 amino acids. Germline lookup yields CDR1 LNHNV and CDR2 YYDKDF (reference sequence). The junction had 5 bases not matched to a gene; V was cut back by 0 bases and J by 7 bases. The CDR3 DNA follows: TGTGCCACCAGCAGAGACCTTTCTAGCGGGAGGAATGAGCAGTTCTTC. This translates into CATSRDLSSGRNEQFF.

This clone was picked up a small number of times. The chain has TRBV19 and TRBJ2-1; 7 bases align to TRBD1. This CDR3 is built from 17 residues. Germline CDR1 LNHDA, CDR2 SQIVND (reference sequence). The junction had 13 bases not matched to a gene; V was cut back by 5 bases and J by 3 bases. The CDR3 coding sequence is TGTGCCAGTAGTGCACTGGGACAGCGAACGGGCTACAATGAGCAGTTCTTC. Residues: CASSALGQRTGYNEQFF.

The rearrangement joins TRBV9 to TRBJ2-2; 9 nucleotides line up with TRBD1. CDR1 SGDLS and CDR2 YYNGEE come from the germline V gene. The V segment lost 1 base and the J segment 6 bases; nucleotides outside the gene matches: 7. The CDR3 sequence is 16 residues long. The chain's CDR3 is CASSVQGQGEAGELFF. The DNA for the CDR3 is TGTGCCAGCAGCGTACAGGGACAGGGTGAGGCCGGGGAGCTGTTTTTT. Filled out from reference TRBV9 and TRBJ2-2, the complete variable domain reads DSGVTQTPKHLITATGQRVTLRCSPRSGDLSVYWYQQSLDQGLQFLIQYYNGEERAKGNILERFSAQQFPDLHSELNLSSLELGDSALYFCASSVQGQGEAGELFFGEGSRLTVL.

This clone has only a few counts. The chain recombines TRBV9 with TRBJ2-2; tentatively, D is TRBD1 (6 bases). Germline CDR1 SGDLS, CDR2 YYNGEE. V was cut by 1 base and J by 4 bases, with 11 bases left in between. The CDR3 spans 15 residues. The CDR3 DNA is TGTGCCAGCAGCGTAACAGGGATTTCCACCGGGGAGCTGTTTTTT. Its translation: CASSVTGISTGELFF.

The J gene is TRBJ2-3, the V gene TRBV5-1; 9 positions match TRBD2. The V segment lost 6 bases and the J segment 3 bases; nucleotides outside the gene matches: 8. This CDR3 region has 15 residues. Germline CDR1 SGHRS, CDR2 YFSETQ. The CDR3 region is CASKALAGETDTQYF. In DNA, the CDR3 is TGCGCCAGCAAGGCGTTAGCGGGAGAGACAGATACGCAGTATTTT.

Of note for this clone: Additional DNA sequences in this sample encode the identical CDR3. The chain couples TRBV19 to TRBJ2-1; 8 positions agree with TRBD2. Germline V CDR1 and CDR2: LNHDA, SQIVND (reference sequence). There are 14 residues in the CDR3. J gave up 3 bases and V 4 bases, and 2 bases lay outside the gene matches. The chain's CDR3 is CASSTGTSYNEQFF. DNA for the CDR3: TGTGCCAGTAGTACCGGGACTAGCTACAATGAGCAGTTCTTC.

The chain is built from TRBV4-1 and TRBJ2-1, with 12 bases lining up with TRBD2. The CDR3 contains 19 residues. The J segment lost 3 bases and the V segment lost 3 bases, leaving 12 bases of the junction unmatched. Looked up from germline, CDR1 is MGHRA and CDR2 is YSYEKL. This CDR3 reads CASSQRALPLAGGYNEQFF. Here the CDR3 DNA reads TGCGCCAGCAGCCAGAGGGCCCTCCCACTAGCGGGGGGCTACAATGAGCAGTTCTTC.

As for this clone: The sample carries other DNA sequences with the same CDR3. The chain couples TRBV19 to TRBJ2-3, with 8 positions matching TRBD2. The CDR3 covers 14 residues. Germline lookup yields CDR1 LNHDA and CDR2 SQIVND (reference sequence). V lost 6 bases and J lost 0; bases outside the gene matches: 2. The chain's CDR3 is CASRASGSTDTQYF. In DNA form, the CDR3 reads TGTGCCAGTAGAGCTAGCGGGAGCACAGATACGCAGTATTTT.

This chain uses TRBV7-8 with TRBJ1-2, with D perhaps TRBD1 (6 bases). Trimming cost V 5 bases and J 3 bases, with 16 bases left between them. CDR1 is SGHVS, CDR2 FQNEAQ, per germline. The CDR3 sequence is 15 residues long. CDR3: CASSAYRERDYGYTF. The DNA of the CDR3 is TGTGCCAGCAGCGCGTACAGGGAGAGGGACTATGGCTACACCTTC.

Turning to this clone: The identical CDR3 is also encoded by other nucleotide sequences in the sample. The CDR3 DNA follows: TGTGCCAGCAGTGTGGGGGAGACCCAGTACTTC. Residues: CASSVGETQYF. The chain recombines TRBV6-1 with TRBJ2-5; D is unresolved. Germline CDR1 reads MNHNS; CDR2 reads SASEGT. This CDR3 comprises 11 residues. Trimming stripped 4 bases from V and 5 bases from J, with 5 bases between.

This clone was detected a few times. CDR3 protein: CASSDPGLNTEAFF. CDR3 in DNA: TGCGCCAGCAGTGATCCCGGCTTGAACACTGAAGCTTTCTTT. The chain is built from TRBV10-2 and TRBJ1-1; no definite D call. Germline CDR1 and CDR2: WSHSY and SAAADI. V was clipped by 3 bases and J by 0 bases, with 8 bases between them. The CDR3 is made up of 14 amino acids.

The chain recombines TRBV7-9 with TRBJ1-1; D ambiguous. CDR1 SEHNR and CDR2 FQNEAQ come from the germline V gene (reference sequence). With 1 base removed from V and 1 base from J, the gap between germline ends came to 10 bases. This CDR3 region has 15 residues. The CDR3 DNA reads as TGTGCCAGCAGCTTAGGTGGGAGTTCGAACACTGAAGCTTTCTTT. Translation gives CASSLGGSSNTEAFF.

The chain links TRBV6-5 to TRBJ2-5; 10 bases agree with TRBD2. The CDR3 sequence is 14 residues long. Per germline, CDR1 MNHEY and CDR2 SVGAGI. The J segment lost 0 bases and the V segment lost 6 bases, leaving 1 base of the junction unmatched. The DNA of the CDR3 is TGTGCCAGCAGACTAGCGGGGAACCAAGAGACCCAGTACTTC. Its translation is CASRLAGNQETQYF.

This clone has a single count. This rearrangement joins TRBV27 to TRBJ2-7, with TRBD1 matching over 11 bases. J was trimmed by 7 bases and V by 7 bases; bases with no gene match: 6. CDR3 length: 13 amino acids. Germline V CDR1 and CDR2: MNHEY, SMNVEV (reference sequence). The CDR3 sequence is CASTWGTGGEQYF. In DNA form, the CDR3 reads TGTGCCAGCACTTGGGGGACAGGGGGAGAGCAGTACTTC.

The gene calls are TRBV13 and TRBJ2-7; D might be TRBD1 (5 bases). V was trimmed by 5 bases and J by 2 bases, leaving 13 bases between them. Germline V CDR1 and CDR2: PRHDT, FYEKMQ (reference sequence). The CDR3 runs to 14 residues. DNA of the CDR3: TGTGCCAGCAGCCTCCAGGGAATCGCCTACGAGCAGTACTTC. Translation: CASSLQGIAYEQYF.

The V and J genes are TRBV27 and TRBJ1-5; D unresolved. Germline V CDR1 and CDR2: MNHEY, SMNVEV (reference sequence). This CDR3 spans 14 amino acids. V was clipped by 3 bases and J by 6 bases, with 12 bases between them. The CDR3 DNA is TGTGCCAGCAGTTTTGACGGGGAGGCTCAGCCCCAGCATTTT. As protein: CASSFDGEAQPQHF.

CDR3 sequence reads: CASSYSRQPNQPQHF. The CDR3 DNA sequence: TGTGCCAGCAGTTACTCTAGACAGCCCAATCAGCCCCAGCATTTT. The chain links TRBV6-5 to TRBJ1-5; possibly TRBD1 for D (5 bases). Germline-derived CDR1 and CDR2 are MNHEY and SVGAGI. This CDR3 is built from 15 residues. V dropped 0 bases and J dropped 3 bases, with 9 bases sitting between them.

The rearrangement links TRBV18 to TRBJ2-7; 9 bases are a match to TRBD1. This CDR3 comprises 15 residues. In germline, CDR1 is KGHSH, CDR2 LQKENI. Trimming took 4 bases from V and 2 from J; bases not matched to a gene: 6. This CDR3 reads CASSLGQGLTYEQYF. Written as DNA, the CDR3 is TGTGCCAGCTCACTAGGACAGGGGCTAACCTACGAGCAGTACTTC.

This clone came up a few times. The chain links TRBV5-1 to TRBJ2-2; 14 bases map to TRBD2. Germline V gives CDR1 SGHRS, CDR2 YFSETQ. The V and J ends lost 5 bases and 7 bases, in that order; junction bases with no gene match: 4. The CDR3 spans 15 residues. This CDR3 reads CASRGTSGSVGELFF. CDR3 in DNA: TGCGCCAGCAGGGGGACTAGCGGGAGTGTCGGGGAGCTGTTTTTT.

The chain employs TRBV10-2 and TRBJ1-5; 7 bases agree with TRBD1. There are 13 residues in the CDR3. Unmatched junction bases numbered 6, after V lost 10 bases and J lost 3 bases. Germline-derived CDR1 and CDR2 are WSHSY and SAAADI. The CDR3 here is CATTGNYNQPQHF. CDR3 nucleotide sequence: TGCGCCACGACAGGGAACTACAATCAGCCCCAGCATTTT.